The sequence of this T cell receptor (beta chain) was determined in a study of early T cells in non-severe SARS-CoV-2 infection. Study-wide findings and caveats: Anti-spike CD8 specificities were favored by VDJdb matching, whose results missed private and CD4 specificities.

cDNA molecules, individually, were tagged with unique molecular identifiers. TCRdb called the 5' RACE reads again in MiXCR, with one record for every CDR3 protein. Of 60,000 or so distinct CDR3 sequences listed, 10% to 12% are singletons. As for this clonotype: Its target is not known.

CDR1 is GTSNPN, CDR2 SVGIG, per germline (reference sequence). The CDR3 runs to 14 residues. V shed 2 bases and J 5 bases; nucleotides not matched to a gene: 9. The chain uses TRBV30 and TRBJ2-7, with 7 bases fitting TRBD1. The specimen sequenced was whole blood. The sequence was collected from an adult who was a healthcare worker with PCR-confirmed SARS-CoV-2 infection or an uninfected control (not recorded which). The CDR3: CAWSYGIGGNEQYF. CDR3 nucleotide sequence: TGTGCCTGGAGTTACGGGATAGGGGGCAACGAGCAGTACTTC.